This TCR beta chain was observed in a study of Graves' ophthalmopathy and Graves' hyperthyroidism. Whole-study results and caveats: Stable hyperthyroidism and ophthalmopathy were told apart by a 13-signature model, which achieved about 88% sensitivity and more than 75% specificity. Blood also held most thyroid clonotypes expanded above 0.001 frequency.

The CDR3 runs to 16 residues. Trimming removed 3 bases at V and 4 bases at J, with 19 bases between. The germline gives CDR1 LNHDA, CDR2 SQIVND (reference sequence). The sequenced template was RNA, covering the TCR beta CDR3 region. An initial RT-PCR round employing HTBI primers preceded a second-round multiplex PCR. TCRdb reprocessed the multiplex PCR reads via MiXCR and lists one record per CDR3 protein. The sample shows 680,000 or so distinct CDR3 sequences, about 20% of them seen only once. About this clonotype: The antigen is not known.

The V call is TRBV19, the J call TRBJ2-7; D is perhaps TRBD1 (6 bases). Sequenced sample: peripheral blood. This clonotype originated in a woman younger than 30 with stable Graves' hyperthyroidism. Some clones in this sample may be carry-over from other donors' samples. CDR3 loop: CASSIPGTRKEYEQYF. The CDR3 DNA is TGTGCCAGTAGTATCCCCGGGACACGGAAAGAGTACGAGCAGTACTTC. The full variable domain, with the rest looked up from reference TRBV19 and TRBJ2-7, is DGGITQSPKYLFRKEGQNVTLSCEQNLNHDAMYWYRQDPGQGLRLIYYSQIVNDFQKGDIAEGYSVSREKKESFPLTVTSAQKNPTAFYLCASSIPGTRKEYEQYFGPGTRLTVT.